This passage covers 9 T cell receptor beta chains from one sample sequenced in a study of blood T cell repertoires in COVID-19. Repertoires were generated with immunoSEQ multiplex PCR, while TCRdb's copy carries only in-frame clones and drops some. In the table there are more than 95,000 clones, roughly nine tenths of which are singletons. The sequenced material came from peripheral blood. These receptors were taken from a human donor in a cohort sampled during active COVID-19.

The chain employs TRBV6-5 and TRBJ2-5, with D maybe TRBD1 (5 bases). The CDR3 consists of 13 residues. With 3 bases removed from V and 5 bases from J, the gap between germline ends came to 10 bases. The V gene's germline CDR1 is MNHEY and CDR2 SVGAGI. DNA for the CDR3: TGTGCCAGCAGTTATAGGGGATGGGAGACCCAGTACTTC. Translated, it gives CASSYRGWETQYF.

The chain couples TRBV5-8 to TRBJ1-1; D unclear. Germline-derived CDR1 and CDR2 are SGHTS and YDEGEE. V was cut by 3 bases and J by 0 bases, with 6 bases left in between. The length of the CDR3 is 13 residues. The CDR3: CASSYRLNTEAFF. As DNA, the CDR3 is TGTGCCAGCAGCTACAGATTGAACACTGAAGCTTTCTTT.

A single count supports this clone. V is TRBV2 and J is TRBJ2-7; 7 bases are shared with TRBD2. This CDR3 comprises 16 residues. In germline, CDR1 is SNHLY, CDR2 FYNNEI. Trimming took 8 bases from V and 2 from J; bases not matched to a gene: 15. Here the CDR3 DNA reads TGTGCCAGCGGAGGCCTAGCGGAAACACCCCCCTACGAGCAGTACTTC. The encoded protein is CASGGLAETPPYEQYF. Full variable domain (remainder filled in from reference TRBV2 and TRBJ2-7): EPEVTQTPSHQVTQMGQEVILRCVPISNHLYFYWYRQILGQKVEFLVSFYNNEISEKSEIFDDQFSVERPDGSNFTLKIRSTKLEDSAMYFCASGGLAETPPYEQYFGPGTRLTVT.

The chain uses TRBV19 and TRBJ2-3; a weak D match, TRBD2 (5 bases). The CDR3 has 16 amino acids. The germline V gene has CDR1 LNHDA and CDR2 SQIVND (reference sequence). The V end was cut by 0 bases, the J end by 4 bases, with 14 bases between. The chain's CDR3 is CASSIDKQEGPDTQYF. The CDR3 DNA is TGTGCCAGTAGTATAGATAAGCAAGAGGGCCCAGATACGCAGTATTTT. Variable domain in full (rest from reference TRBV19 and TRBJ2-3): DGGITQSPKYLFRKEGQNVTLSCEQNLNHDAMYWYRQDPGQGLRLIYYSQIVNDFQKGDIAEGYSVSREKKESFPLTVTSAQKNPTAFYLCASSIDKQEGPDTQYFGPGTRLTVL.

The chain employs TRBV6-4 and TRBJ1-1, with D possibly TRBD1 on 6 matching bases. Per germline, CDR1 MRHNA and CDR2 SNTAGT. The CDR3 is 14 amino acids. V shed 7 bases and J shed 0 bases, with 12 bases lying between them. CDR3 loop: CASIVRGMNTEAFF. CDR3 sequence (DNA): TGTGCCAGCATAGTCAGGGGTATGAACACTGAAGCTTTCTTT.

This sequence joins TRBV28 and TRBJ2-7, with TRBD1 matching over 8 bases. The germline V gene encodes CDR1 MDHEN and CDR2 SYDVKM. This CDR3 comprises 15 residues. The trim removed 2 bases at V and 7 bases at J, leaving 10 bases unmatched. The CDR3 DNA reads as TGTGCCAGCAGTTTAGCGGACAGGGTATCGCGGGAGCAGTACTTC. Translation: CASSLADRVSREQYF.

This clone appeared a single time. The gene calls are TRBV28 and TRBJ1-4; D ambiguous. Trimming took off 5 bases at V and 5 bases at J, with 15 bases between the two ends. Per the germline V gene, CDR1 is MDHEN and CDR2 is SYDVKM. The CDR3 runs to 15 residues. CDR3 sequence: CASSPSDGPNEKLFF. The CDR3 region has the DNA TGTGCCAGCAGTCCTTCCGATGGGCCGAATGAAAAACTGTTTTTT.

The J gene is TRBJ2-7, the V gene TRBV5-1; TRBD1 agrees at 8 bases. The trim removed 5 bases at V and 3 bases at J, leaving 4 bases unmatched. CDR1 SGHRS and CDR2 YFSETQ come from the germline V gene. This CDR3 is built from 13 residues. The CDR3 bases are TGCGCCAGCAGGTCGGGACAGGACTACGAGCAGTACTTC. Protein product: CASRSGQDYEQYF.

This clone was recorded only once. CDR3 residues: CASSREGRTSGTEAFF. CDR3 bases: TGTGCCAGCAGCCGGGAGGGCAGAACATCAGGTACTGAAGCTTTCTTT. The chain joins TRBV3-1 (or the pseudogene TRBV3-2) to TRBJ1-1, with unresolved D. This CDR3 spans 16 amino acids. From germline, CDR1 is LGHDT and CDR2 YNNKEL (reference sequence). V was cut by 4 bases and J by 5 bases, with 20 bases left in between.